This T cell receptor beta chain was found in a study of T cell changes during pregnancy in multiple sclerosis. TCRdb's copy holds only in-frame clones and misses some; the assay was immunoSEQ multiplex PCR. Of 55,000 to 80,000 clones in the sample, approximately 93% were seen once. The clonotype comes from a female donor with multiple sclerosis, enrolled in a pregnancy study. The sample here was CD8+ T cells from peripheral blood mononuclear cells, taken in the second trimester of pregnancy.

CDR3: CASSLQGTYEQYF. The CDR3 nucleotides are TGTGCCAGCAGCTTACAGGGAACCTACGAGCAGTACTTC. The V call is TRBV7-2, the J call TRBJ2-7, with D perhaps matching TRBD1 (5 bases). V was clipped by 2 bases and J by 2 bases, with 7 bases between them. The CDR3 contains 13 residues. Germline CDR1 SGHTA, CDR2 FQGNSA.